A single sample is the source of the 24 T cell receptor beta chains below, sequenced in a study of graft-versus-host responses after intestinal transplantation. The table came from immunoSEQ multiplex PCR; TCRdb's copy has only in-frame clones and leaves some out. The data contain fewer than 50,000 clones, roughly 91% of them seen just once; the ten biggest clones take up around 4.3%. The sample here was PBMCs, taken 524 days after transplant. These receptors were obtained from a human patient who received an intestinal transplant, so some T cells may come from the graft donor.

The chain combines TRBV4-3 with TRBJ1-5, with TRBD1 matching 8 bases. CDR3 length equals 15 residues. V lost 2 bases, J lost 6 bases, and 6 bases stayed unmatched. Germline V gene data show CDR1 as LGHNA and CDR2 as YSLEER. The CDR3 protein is CASSQYGQGSQPQHF. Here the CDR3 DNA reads TGCGCCAGCAGCCAATACGGACAGGGTAGTCAGCCCCAGCATTTT.

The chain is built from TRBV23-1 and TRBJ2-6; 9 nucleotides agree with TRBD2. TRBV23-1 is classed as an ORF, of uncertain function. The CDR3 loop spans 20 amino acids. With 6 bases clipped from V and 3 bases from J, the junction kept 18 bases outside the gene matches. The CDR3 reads CASRRLPGAGGPGGANVLTF. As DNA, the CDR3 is TGCGCCAGCAGGCGTCTCCCAGGGGCGGGAGGGCCGGGTGGGGCCAACGTCCTGACTTTC.

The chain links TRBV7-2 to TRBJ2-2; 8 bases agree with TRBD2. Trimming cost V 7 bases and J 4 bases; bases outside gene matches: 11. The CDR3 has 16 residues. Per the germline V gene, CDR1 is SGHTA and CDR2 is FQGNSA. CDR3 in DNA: TGTGCCAGCACCCAGAGGGCGGGAGGTGGCACCGGGGAGCTGTTTTTT. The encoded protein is CASTQRAGGGTGELFF. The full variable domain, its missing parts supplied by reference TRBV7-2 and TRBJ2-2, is GAGVSQSPSNKVTEKGKDVELRCDPISGHTALYWYRQSLGQGLEFLIYFQGNSAPDKSGLPSDRFSAERTGGSVSTLTIQRTQQEDSAVYLCASTQRAGGGTGELFFGEGSRLTVL.

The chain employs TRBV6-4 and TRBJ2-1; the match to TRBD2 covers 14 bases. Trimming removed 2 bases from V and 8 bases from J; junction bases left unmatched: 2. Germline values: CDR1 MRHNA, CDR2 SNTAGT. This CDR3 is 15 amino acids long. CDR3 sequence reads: CASSDGTSGSDEQFF. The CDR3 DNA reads TGTGCCAGCAGTGACGGGACTAGCGGGAGTGATGAGCAGTTCTTC.

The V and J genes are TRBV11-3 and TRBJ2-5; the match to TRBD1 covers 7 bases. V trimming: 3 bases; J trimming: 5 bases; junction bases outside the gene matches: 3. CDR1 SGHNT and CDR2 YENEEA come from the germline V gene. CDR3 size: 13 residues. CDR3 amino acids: CASSFGTVETQYF. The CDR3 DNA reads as TGTGCCAGCAGCTTCGGGACAGTGGAGACCCAGTACTTC.

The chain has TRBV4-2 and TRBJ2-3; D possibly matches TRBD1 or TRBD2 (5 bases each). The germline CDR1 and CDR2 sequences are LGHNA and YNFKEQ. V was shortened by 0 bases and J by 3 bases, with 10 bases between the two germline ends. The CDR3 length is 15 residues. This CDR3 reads CASSQDLGETDTQYF. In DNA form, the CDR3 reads TGTGCCAGCAGCCAAGATCTGGGGGAGACAGATACGCAGTATTTT.

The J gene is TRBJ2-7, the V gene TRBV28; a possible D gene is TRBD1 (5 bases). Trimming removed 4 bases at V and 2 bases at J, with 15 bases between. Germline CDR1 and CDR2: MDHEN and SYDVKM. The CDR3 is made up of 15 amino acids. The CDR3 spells CASSSQHRSPYEQYF. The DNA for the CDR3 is TGTGCCAGCAGTTCCCAGCACAGGAGCCCCTACGAGCAGTACTTC.

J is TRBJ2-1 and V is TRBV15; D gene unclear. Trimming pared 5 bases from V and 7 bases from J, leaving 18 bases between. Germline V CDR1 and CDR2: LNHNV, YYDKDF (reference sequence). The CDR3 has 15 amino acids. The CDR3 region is CATSEDRALRNEQFF. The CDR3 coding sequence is TGTGCCACCAGCGAGGACCGAGCCCTAAGGAATGAGCAGTTCTTC.

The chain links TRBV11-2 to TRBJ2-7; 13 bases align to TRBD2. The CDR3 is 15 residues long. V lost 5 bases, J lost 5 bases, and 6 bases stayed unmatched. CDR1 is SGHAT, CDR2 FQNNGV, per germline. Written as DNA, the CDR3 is TGTGCCAGCAGCCCGGGACTAGCGGGATGGAACGAGCAGTACTTC. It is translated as CASSPGLAGWNEQYF.

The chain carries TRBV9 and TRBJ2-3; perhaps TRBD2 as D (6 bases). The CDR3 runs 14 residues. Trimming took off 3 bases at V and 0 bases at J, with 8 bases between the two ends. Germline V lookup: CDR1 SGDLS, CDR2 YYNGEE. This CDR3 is CASSESGSTDTQYF. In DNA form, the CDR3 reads TGTGCCAGCAGCGAGAGCGGGAGCACAGATACGCAGTATTTT.

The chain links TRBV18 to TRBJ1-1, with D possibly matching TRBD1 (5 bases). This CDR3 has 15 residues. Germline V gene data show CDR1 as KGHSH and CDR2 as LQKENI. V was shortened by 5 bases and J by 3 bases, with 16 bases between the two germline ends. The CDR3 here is CASSKAPGRDTEAFF. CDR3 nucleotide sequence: TGTGCCAGCTCAAAGGCACCGGGACGGGACACTGAAGCTTTCTTT.

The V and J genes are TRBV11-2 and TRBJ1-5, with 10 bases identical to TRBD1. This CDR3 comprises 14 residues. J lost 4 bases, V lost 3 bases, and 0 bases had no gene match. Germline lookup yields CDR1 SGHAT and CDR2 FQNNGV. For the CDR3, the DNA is TGTGCCAGCAGCTTGGGACAGGGGAATCAGCCCCAGCATTTT. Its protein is CASSLGQGNQPQHF.

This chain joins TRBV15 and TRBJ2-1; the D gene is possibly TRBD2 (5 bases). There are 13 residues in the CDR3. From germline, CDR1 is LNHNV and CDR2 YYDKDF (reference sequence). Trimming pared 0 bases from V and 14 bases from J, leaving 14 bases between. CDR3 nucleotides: TGTGCCACCAGCAGAGACAGGACTCGGACGGAGTTCTTC. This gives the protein CATSRDRTRTEFF.

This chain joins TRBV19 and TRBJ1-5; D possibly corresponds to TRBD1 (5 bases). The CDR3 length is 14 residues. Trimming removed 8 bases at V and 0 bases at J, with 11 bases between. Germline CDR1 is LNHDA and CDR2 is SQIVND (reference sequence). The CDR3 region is CASHPTDSNQPQHF. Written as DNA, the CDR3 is TGTGCCAGTCATCCGACAGATAGCAATCAGCCCCAGCATTTT.

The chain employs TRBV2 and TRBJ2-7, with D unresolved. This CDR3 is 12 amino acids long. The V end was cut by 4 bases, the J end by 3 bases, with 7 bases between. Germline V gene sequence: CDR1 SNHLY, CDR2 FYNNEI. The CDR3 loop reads CASSVTFYEQYF. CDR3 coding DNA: TGTGCCAGCAGTGTTACATTCTACGAGCAGTACTTC. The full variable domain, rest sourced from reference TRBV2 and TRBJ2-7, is EPEVTQTPSHQVTQMGQEVILRCVPISNHLYFYWYRQILGQKVEFLVSFYNNEISEKSEIFDDQFSVERPDGSNFTLKIRSTKLEDSAMYFCASSVTFYEQYFGPGTRLTVT.

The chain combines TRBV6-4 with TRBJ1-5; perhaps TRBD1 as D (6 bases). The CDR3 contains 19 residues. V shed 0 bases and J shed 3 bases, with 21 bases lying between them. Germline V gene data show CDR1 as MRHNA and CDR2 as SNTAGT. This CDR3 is CASSDSSRIAGVANQPQHF. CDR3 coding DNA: TGTGCCAGCAGTGACTCGAGTCGTATTGCAGGGGTTGCCAATCAGCCCCAGCATTTT.

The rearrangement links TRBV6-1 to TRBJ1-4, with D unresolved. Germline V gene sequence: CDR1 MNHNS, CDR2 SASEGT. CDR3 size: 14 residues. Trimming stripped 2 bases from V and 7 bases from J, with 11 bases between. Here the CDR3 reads CASSELGMGEKLFF. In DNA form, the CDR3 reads TGTGCCAGCAGTGAACTAGGAATGGGTGAAAAACTGTTTTTT.

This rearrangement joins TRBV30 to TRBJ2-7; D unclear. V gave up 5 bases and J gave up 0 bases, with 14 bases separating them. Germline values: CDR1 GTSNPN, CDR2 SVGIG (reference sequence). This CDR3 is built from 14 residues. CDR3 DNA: TGTGCCTGGGATCCGGGCCGATCCTCCTACGAGCAGTACTTC. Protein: CAWDPGRSSYEQYF. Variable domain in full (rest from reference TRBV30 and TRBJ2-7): SQTIHQWPATLVQPVGSPLSLECTVEGTSNPNLYWYRQAAGRGLQLLFYSVGIGQISSEVPQNLSASRPQDRQFILSSKKLLLSDSGFYLCAWDPGRSSYEQYFGPGTRLTVT.

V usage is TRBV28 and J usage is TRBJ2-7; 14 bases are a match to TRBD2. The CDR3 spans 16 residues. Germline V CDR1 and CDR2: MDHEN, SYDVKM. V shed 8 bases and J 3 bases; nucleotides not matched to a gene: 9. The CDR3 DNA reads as TGTGCCAGCGGAGGGACTAGCGGGAGTATCCTCTACGAGCAGTACTTC. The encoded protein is CASGGTSGSILYEQYF.

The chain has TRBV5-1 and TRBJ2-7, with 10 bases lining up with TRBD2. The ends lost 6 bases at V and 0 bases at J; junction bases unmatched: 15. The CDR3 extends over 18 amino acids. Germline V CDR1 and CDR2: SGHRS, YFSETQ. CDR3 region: CASKLAAGGSPSSYEQYF. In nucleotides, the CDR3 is TGCGCCAGCAAATTGGCAGCGGGAGGGTCCCCATCCTCCTACGAGCAGTACTTC.

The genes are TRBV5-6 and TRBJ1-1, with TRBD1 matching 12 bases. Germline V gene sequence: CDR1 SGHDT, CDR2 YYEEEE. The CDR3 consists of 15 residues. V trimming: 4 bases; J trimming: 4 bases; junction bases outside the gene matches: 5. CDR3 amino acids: CASSRDRGRFTEAFF. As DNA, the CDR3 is TGTGCCAGCAGCCGGGACAGGGGGCGGTTCACTGAAGCTTTCTTT.

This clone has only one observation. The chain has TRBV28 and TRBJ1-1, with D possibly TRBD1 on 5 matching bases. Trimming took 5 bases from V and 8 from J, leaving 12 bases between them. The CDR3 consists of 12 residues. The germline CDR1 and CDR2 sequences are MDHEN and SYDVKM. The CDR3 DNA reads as TGTGCCAGCAGTGACAGCTTGGAGGAAGCTTTCTTT. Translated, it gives CASSDSLEEAFF.

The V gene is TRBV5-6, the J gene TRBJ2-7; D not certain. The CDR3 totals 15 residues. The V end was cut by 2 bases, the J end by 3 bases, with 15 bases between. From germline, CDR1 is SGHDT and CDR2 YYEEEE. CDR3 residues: CASSFPSLGFYEQYF. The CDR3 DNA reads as TGTGCCAGCAGCTTCCCGTCCCTGGGTTTCTACGAGCAGTACTTC.

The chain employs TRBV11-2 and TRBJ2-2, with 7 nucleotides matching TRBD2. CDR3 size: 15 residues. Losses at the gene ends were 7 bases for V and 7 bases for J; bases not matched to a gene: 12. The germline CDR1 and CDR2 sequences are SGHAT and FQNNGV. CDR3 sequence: CASIPDWGRGGELFF. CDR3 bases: TGTGCCAGCATCCCGGATTGGGGGAGGGGCGGGGAGCTGTTTTTT.